This entry describes one TCR beta chain. This sample was included in a study of control samples from healthy donors and cancer patients. Trimming took 3 bases from V and 3 from J, leaving 6 bases between them. CDR3 length: 13 residues. Germline CDR1 SGHRS, CDR2 YFSETQ. TCRdb's copy holds only in-frame clones and misses some; the assay was immunoSEQ multiplex PCR. Among about 270,000 clones listed, more than 65% were seen once. The chain recombines TRBV5-1 with TRBJ1-4, with no clear D. Sequencing input: PBMCs. The clonotype was recovered from an older woman with lung cancer. The CDR3: CASSSQANEKLFF. The CDR3 DNA sequence: TGCGCCAGCAGCTCCCAGGCTAATGAAAAACTGTTTTTT.